These T cell receptor beta chains were read from a single sample in a study of T cell responses to AZD1222 COVID-19 vaccine. Clones were sequenced by immunoSEQ multiplex PCR, and TCRdb holds only the in-frame ones, with some missing. The table includes fewer than 35,000 clones, 91% detected once. The sample in question was peripheral blood, obtained on day 0 of AZD1222 vaccination. The receptors were sampled from an adult in good health. Each CDR3 is given with its conserved first and last residue. Fields, in order: D gene, clone size, V gene, J gene, CDR3 protein, CDR3 DNA. A D gene is named only where the DNA matches it firmly. Where a row states a size, it is once, few, many or the class of an expanded clone; other rows omit it.

>.|once|TRBV7-2|TRBJ1-2
CASSLVSAGVRGYTF
TGTGCCAGCAGCTTAGTTTCAGCAGGGGTTAGGGGCTACACCTTC
>.|.|TRBV3-1/TRBV3-2|TRBJ2-5
CASSQAMRGETQYF
TGTGCCAGCAGCCAAGCAATGCGTGGAGAGACCCAGTACTTC
>TRBD2|.|TRBV11-3|TRBJ2-1
CASSLSGGAYNEQFF
TGTGCCAGCAGCTTAAGCGGGGGGGCCTACAATGAGCAGTTCTTC
>.|.|TRBV19|TRBJ2-5
CASSKAWGLETQYF
TGTGCCAGTAGTAAGGCTTGGGGCCTGGAGACCCAGTACTTC
>.|.|TRBV7-2|TRBJ1-2
CASSLDGSGAASNYGYTF
TGTGCCAGCAGCTTAGATGGGTCAGGGGCCGCGTCTAACTATGGCTACACCTTC
>.|.|TRBV19|TRBJ1-1
CASRGTTLPRNTEAFF
TGTGCCAGTAGGGGAACGACCCTCCCGAGGAACACTGAAGCTTTCTTT
>.|.|TRBV7-2|TRBJ1-4
CASSLKQFNEKLFF
TGTGCCAGCAGCTTAAAACAATTTAATGAAAAACTGTTTTTT
>.|.|TRBV7-7|TRBJ2-2
CASSLDTVTGELFF
TGTGCCAGCAGCTTAGACACCGTCACCGGGGAGCTGTTTTTT
>TRBD1|.|TRBV6-4|TRBJ2-3
CASSPDRASTDTQYF
TGTGCCAGCAGTCCGGACAGGGCTAGCACAGATACGCAGTATTTT
>TRBD1|.|TRBV10-3|TRBJ1-2
CAISEPQGTAWGYTF
TGTGCCATCAGTGAGCCCCAAGGGACAGCATGGGGCTACACCTTC
>TRBD2|few|TRBV7-2|TRBJ2-5
CASTLRGGETQYF
TGTGCCAGCACCCTAAGGGGAGGGGAGACCCAGTACTTC
>.|.|TRBV27|TRBJ2-2
CASSLGDGSTGELFF
TGTGCCAGCAGTTTAGGTGACGGGAGCACCGGGGAGCTGTTTTTT
>.|.|TRBV6-6|TRBJ1-5
CASSQTTGPSNQPQHF
TGTGCCAGCAGTCAGACGACAGGCCCTAGCAATCAGCCCCAGCATTTT
>.|once|TRBV6-2/TRBV6-3|TRBJ2-7
CASSFIDRPSYEQYF
TGTGCCAGCAGTTTCATTGACAGGCCATCCTACGAGCAGTACTTC
>.|.|TRBV28|TRBJ1-2
CASSSPGHPRYGYTF
TGTGCCAGCAGTTCCCCGGGACACCCTCGATATGGCTACACCTTC
>TRBD2|.|TRBV9|TRBJ2-2
CASSVVSGAPNTGELFF
TGTGCCAGCAGCGTAGTCAGCGGGGCCCCGAACACCGGGGAGCTGTTTTTT
>.|.|TRBV9|TRBJ1-6
CASSQGRGSPLHF
TGTGCCAGCAGCCAAGGCCGGGGGTCACCCCTCCACTTT
>.|.|TRBV30|TRBJ2-7
CAWSVLGRSYEQYF
TGTGCCTGGAGTGTACTCGGCCGGTCCTACGAGCAGTACTTC
>.|.|TRBV5-6|TRBJ2-5
CASSLFLGRQETQYF
TGTGCCAGCAGCTTATTCCTTGGCAGACAAGAGACCCAGTACTTC
>.|.|TRBV30|TRBJ1-3
CAWTESTRNTIYF
TGTGCCTGGACAGAAAGCACCCGAAACACCATATATTTT
>TRBD1|.|TRBV7-2|TRBJ2-3
CASSQGQGAGTQYF
TGTGCCAGCAGCCAGGGACAGGGGGCAGGGACGCAGTATTTT
>TRBD1|few|TRBV7-2|TRBJ2-5
CASKGRDRETQYF
TGTGCCAGCAAAGGCAGGGACAGAGAGACCCAGTACTTC
>.|.|TRBV10-2|TRBJ1-5
CASRVSGHANQPQHF
TGCGCCAGCAGAGTATCAGGACACGCCAATCAGCCCCAGCATTTT
>.|few|TRBV10-2|TRBJ2-7
CASSESRAISYEQYF
TGCGCCAGCAGTGAGTCAAGAGCGATCTCCTACGAGCAGTACTTC
>TRBD1|.|TRBV19|TRBJ1-2
CASSNRDRDGYTF
TGTGCCAGTAGTAACCGGGACAGGGATGGCTACACCTTC
>.|.|TRBV10-3|TRBJ2-2
CAISAGGVTGELFF
TGTGCCATCAGTGCCGGGGGAGTCACCGGGGAGCTGTTTTTT
>TRBD1|.|TRBV3-1/TRBV3-2|TRBJ2-7
CASSQDPGGSSYEQYF
TGTGCCAGCAGCCAAGATCCAGGGGGAAGCTCCTACGAGCAGTACTTC
>.|.|TRBV3-1/TRBV3-2|TRBJ1-2
CASSQDSYGYTF
TGTGCCAGCAGCCAAGATAGCTATGGCTACACCTTC
>.|once|TRBV4-1|TRBJ2-7
CASSHPNLGEQYF
TGCGCCAGCAGCCATCCCAACTTGGGGGAGCAGTACTTC
>TRBD1|.|TRBV5-1|TRBJ1-6
CASSLAGGGGNSPLHF
TGCGCCAGCAGCTTGGCCGGAGGGGGCGGAAATTCACCCCTCCACTTT
>.|.|TRBV9|TRBJ2-3
CASSVVGTTDTDTQYF
TGTGCCAGCAGCGTAGTGGGAACGACAGACACAGATACGCAGTATTTT
>TRBD1|.|TRBV20-1|TRBJ2-7
CSASPGTGSEQYF
TGCAGTGCTAGTCCGGGGACAGGGAGCGAGCAGTACTTC
>TRBD1|.|TRBV5-6|TRBJ2-3
CASSRGQGGSGDTQYF
TGTGCCAGCAGCCGAGGACAGGGCGGTTCGGGTGATACGCAGTATTTT
>TRBD1|.|TRBV10-2|TRBJ2-7
CASNTGVHEQYF
TGCGCCAGCAACACAGGGGTCCACGAGCAGTACTTC
>TRBD1|.|TRBV7-2|TRBJ2-7
CASSSMPGQGYHEQYF
TGTGCCAGCAGCTCCATGCCCGGACAGGGTTATCACGAGCAGTACTTC